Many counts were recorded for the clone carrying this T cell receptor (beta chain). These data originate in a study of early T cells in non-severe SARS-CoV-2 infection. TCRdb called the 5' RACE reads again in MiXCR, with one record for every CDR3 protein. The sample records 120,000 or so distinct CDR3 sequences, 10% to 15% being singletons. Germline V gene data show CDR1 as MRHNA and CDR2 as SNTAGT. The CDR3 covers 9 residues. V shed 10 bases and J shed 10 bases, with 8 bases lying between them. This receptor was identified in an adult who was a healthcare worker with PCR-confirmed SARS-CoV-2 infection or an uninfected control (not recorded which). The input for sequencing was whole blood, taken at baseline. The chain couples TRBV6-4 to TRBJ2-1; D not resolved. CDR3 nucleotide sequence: TGTGCCATGGGCTGGGAGCAGTTCTTC. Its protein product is CAMGWEQFF.